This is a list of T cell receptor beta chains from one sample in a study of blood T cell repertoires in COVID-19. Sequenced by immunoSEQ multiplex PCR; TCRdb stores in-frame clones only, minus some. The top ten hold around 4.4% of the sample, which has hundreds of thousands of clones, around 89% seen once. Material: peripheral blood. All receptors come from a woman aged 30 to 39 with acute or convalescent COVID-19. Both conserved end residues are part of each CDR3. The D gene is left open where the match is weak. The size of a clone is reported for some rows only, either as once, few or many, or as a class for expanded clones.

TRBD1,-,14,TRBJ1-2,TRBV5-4,TGTGCCAGCAGCCGAGACAGGGAGGATCCTGGCTACACCTTC,CASSRDREDPGYTF
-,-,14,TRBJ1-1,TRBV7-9,TGTGCCAGCAGCTTAGTTAGTATGAACACTGAAGCTTTCTTT,CASSLVSMNTEAFF
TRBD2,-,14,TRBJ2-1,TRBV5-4,TGTGCCAGCAGTCTAGCGGGTAGTCTCAATGAGCAGTTCTTC,CASSLAGSLNEQFF
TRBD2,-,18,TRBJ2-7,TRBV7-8,TGTGCCAGCAGCTCCTACCCCAAGACTAGCGGGGGGGCCTACGAGCAGTACTTC,CASSSYPKTSGGAYEQYF
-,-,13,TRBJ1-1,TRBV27,TGTGCCAGCAGTTTATCTTCCTTCGCTGAAGCTTTCTTT,CASSLSSFAEAFF
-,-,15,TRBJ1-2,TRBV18,TGTGCCAGCTCACCGGAGGGAGCATTGAACTATGGCTACACCTTC,CASSPEGALNYGYTF
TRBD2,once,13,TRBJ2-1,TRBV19,TGTGCCAGTAGTATTGGGGGGGGGTACGAGCAGTTCTTC,CASSIGGGYEQFF
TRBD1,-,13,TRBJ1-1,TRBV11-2,TGTGCCAGCAGCTCGGGACAGGGTGGTGAAGCTTTCTTT,CASSSGQGGEAFF
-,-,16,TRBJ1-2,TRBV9,TGTGCCAGCAGCGGCCGCGGGGGGGGCCCTAACTATGGCTACACCTTC,CASSGRGGGPNYGYTF
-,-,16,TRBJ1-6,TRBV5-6,TGTGCCAGCAGCTTGCACCTTAGGGGGTCTCATTCACCCCTCCACTTT,CASSLHLRGSHSPLHF
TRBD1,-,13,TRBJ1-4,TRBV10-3,TGTGCCATCAGGGACAGGCCTAATGAAAAACTGTTTTTT,CAIRDRPNEKLFF
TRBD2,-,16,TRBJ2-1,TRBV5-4,TGTGCCAGCAGCTTGGCCAGTAGCGGGGGGAACAATGAGCAGTTCTTC,CASSLASSGGNNEQFF
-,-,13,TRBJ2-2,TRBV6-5,TGTGCCAGCAGCCGAATAGCGCCCGGGGAGCTGTTTTTT,CASSRIAPGELFF
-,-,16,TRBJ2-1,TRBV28,TGTGCCAGCAGTTTATGGGGGGCCACCTCCTACAATGAGCAGTTCTTC,CASSLWGATSYNEQFF
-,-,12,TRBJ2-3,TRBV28,TGTGCCAGCAGTTTTGCGAGAGATACGCAGTATTTT,CASSFARDTQYF
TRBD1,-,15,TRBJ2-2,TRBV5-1,TGCGCCAGCAGCTTGGGGACAGGGGAGACCGGGGAGCTGTTTTTT,CASSLGTGETGELFF
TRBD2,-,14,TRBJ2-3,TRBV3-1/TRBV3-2,TGTGCCAGCGTCACTAGCGGTAGCACAGATACGCAGTATTTT,CASVTSGSTDTQYF
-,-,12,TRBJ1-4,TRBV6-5,TGTGCCAGCGGTAGCTTTCGGGAAAAACTGTTTTTT,CASGSFREKLFF
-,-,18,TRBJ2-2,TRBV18,TGTGCCAGCTCACCAGAGGTGGTGTCCGGAACGAACACCGGGGAGCTGTTTTTT,CASSPEVVSGTNTGELFF
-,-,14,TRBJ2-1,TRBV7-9,TGTGCCAGCAGCCCATTAGACTCCTACAATGAGCAGTTCTTC,CASSPLDSYNEQFF
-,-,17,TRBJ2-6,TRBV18,TGTGCCAGCTCACCAGGGGGCCCGAGCTCTGGGGCCAACGTCCTGACTTTC,CASSPGGPSSGANVLTF
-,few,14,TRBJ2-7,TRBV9,TGTGCCAGCAGCGGCCAGGGGAACTCGCGGGAGCAGTACTTC,CASSGQGNSREQYF